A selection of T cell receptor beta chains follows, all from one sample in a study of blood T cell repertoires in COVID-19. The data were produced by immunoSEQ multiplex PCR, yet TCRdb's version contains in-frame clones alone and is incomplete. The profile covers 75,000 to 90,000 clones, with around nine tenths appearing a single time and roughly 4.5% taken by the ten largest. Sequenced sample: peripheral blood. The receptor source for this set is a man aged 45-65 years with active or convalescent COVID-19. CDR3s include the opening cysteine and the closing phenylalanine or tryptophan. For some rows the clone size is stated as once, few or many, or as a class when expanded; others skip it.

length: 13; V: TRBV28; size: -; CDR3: CASTLGGNYGYTF
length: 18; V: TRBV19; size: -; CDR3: CASRGARDRSSSGNTIYF
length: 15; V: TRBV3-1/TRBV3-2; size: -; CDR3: CASSQGAGWYGTQYF
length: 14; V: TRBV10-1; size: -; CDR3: CASSGGGRAETQYF
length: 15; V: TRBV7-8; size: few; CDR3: CASSPQTGRDQPQHF
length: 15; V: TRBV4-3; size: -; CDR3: CASSQASDRGYEQYF
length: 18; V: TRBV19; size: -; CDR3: CASSRTGTGGYGANVLTF
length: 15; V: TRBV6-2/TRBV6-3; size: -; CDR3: CASSKLPGQSYEQYF
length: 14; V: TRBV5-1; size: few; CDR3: CASSLGGNSEKLFF
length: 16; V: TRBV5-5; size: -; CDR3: CASSLVGTKIQETQYF
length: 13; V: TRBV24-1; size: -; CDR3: CATRDSANYGYTF
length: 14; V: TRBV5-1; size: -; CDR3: CASRLSGPVNEQFF
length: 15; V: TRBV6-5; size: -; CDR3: CASHGGQTGTNEQFF
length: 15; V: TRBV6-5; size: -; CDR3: CASRPWGRSQETQYF
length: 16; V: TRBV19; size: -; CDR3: CASSILADIAKNIQYF
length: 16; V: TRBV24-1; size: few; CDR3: CATSVLAGGKTDTQYF
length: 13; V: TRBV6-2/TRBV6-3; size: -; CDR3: CASSLPQGAEAFF
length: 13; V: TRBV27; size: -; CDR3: CASSFGDLVVQYF
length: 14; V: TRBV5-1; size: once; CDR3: CASSTTGQGAGYTF
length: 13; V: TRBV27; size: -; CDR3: CASSPPRTGELFF
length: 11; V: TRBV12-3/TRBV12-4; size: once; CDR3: CASSYQVEQYF
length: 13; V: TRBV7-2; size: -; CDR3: CASSTPRWTEAFF
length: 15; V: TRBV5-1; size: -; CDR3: CASSAGDATAYEQYF
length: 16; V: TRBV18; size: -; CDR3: CASSPPNGGNTGELFF